The present entry profiles one T cell receptor (beta chain) with its context. This clone was recorded a few times. There is no known antigen for this receptor. Base qualities are missing; no much larger clone stands one base away. These data originate in a study of blood T cell repertoires in COVID-19 (TCRdb year 2020). Regarding the complete study: The collaborator samples originated in the United States, Italy and Spain and spanned the acute and convalescent phases of COVID-19. The sample metadata nearly always contained a de-identified subject ID, COVID-19 status, age in years and sex. A freely available public database, intended as a resource for researchers studying the immune response to SARS-CoV-2, is where the repertoires were released. Subjects who had been exposed to COVID-19, were actively infected with it, or had recovered from it provided the deeply sampled blood TCRbeta repertoires that made up the dataset. Samples were obtained from the ongoing ImmuneRACE study (first 160 participants) and from 1,200 or so subjects provided by 6 global collaborators. The material from the prospective study consisted of cDNA or gDNA derived from T cells, B-cell-depleted T cells, or PBMCs. HLA class I and class II types, where available, came from metadata supplied by the sample provider rather than from assay-based typing.

Whole blood was collected in K2EDTA tubes by collaborating institutions according to the institutions' own protocols. Collaborator samples were shipped for TCRbeta analysis as frozen whole blood, isolated PBMCs, or DNA extracted from either sample type. The junction carries 11 bases between V and J, which are trimmed by 5 bases and 4 bases respectively. The CDR3 runs 13 residues from the cysteine to the phenylalanine. Left in the record is the CDR3 DNA by itself, 39 bases read in frame from the first base. The germline V gene provides CDR1 SGHRS and CDR2 YFSETQ. TCRbeta CDR3 regions were amplified from genomic DNA by means of the immunoSEQ Assay, a bias-controlled multiplex PCR. The original methods were these. Within the assay, amplification of reference gene primers was used to estimate how many nucleated cells each sample contained. To quantify the absolute abundance of each unique TCRbeta CDR3 rearrangement, sequence reads were collapsed and filtered. Productive Simpson clonality was computed per sample as the square root of Simpson's diversity index over productive rearrangements. TCRdb provides this immuneACCESS table in a form limited to in-frame rearrangements. Some clones are lacking; in checked studies, under half of them reflect an unresolved V gene, and why the rest are absent is not known. That table is the source of V, J and clone size, and D and trimming were worked out from the DNA. This sample has 200,000 to 250,000 clones in its table, and almost 85% of those were observed once. The top ten clones comprise about 1.9% of the sample.

The paper as a whole reports these results and caveats: How much clinical and demographic metadata was included differed by source and by participant, and the metadata was provided uncurated.

Recombination linked TRBV5-1 to TRBJ2-3; matching of 5 bases hints at TRBD2 as the D gene. The sequenced material came from peripheral blood. The TCR was taken from a woman older than 75 with acute or convalescent COVID-19. The base sequence is TGCGCCAGCAGGACCACCGGGGCAGATACGCAGTATTTT. Its protein product is CASRTTGADTQYF.